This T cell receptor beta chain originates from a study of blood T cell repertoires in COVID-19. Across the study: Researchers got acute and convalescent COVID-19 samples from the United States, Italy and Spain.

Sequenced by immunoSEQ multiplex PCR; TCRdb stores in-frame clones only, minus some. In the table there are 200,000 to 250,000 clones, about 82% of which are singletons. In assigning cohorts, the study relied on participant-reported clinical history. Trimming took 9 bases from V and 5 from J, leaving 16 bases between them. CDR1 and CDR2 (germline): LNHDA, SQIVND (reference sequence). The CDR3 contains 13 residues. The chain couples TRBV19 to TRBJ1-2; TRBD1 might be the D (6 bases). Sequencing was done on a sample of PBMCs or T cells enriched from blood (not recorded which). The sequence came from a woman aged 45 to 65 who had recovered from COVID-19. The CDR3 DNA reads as TGTGCCAGCTCTGACCACGACAGGTATGGCTACACCTTC. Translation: CASSDHDRYGYTF.